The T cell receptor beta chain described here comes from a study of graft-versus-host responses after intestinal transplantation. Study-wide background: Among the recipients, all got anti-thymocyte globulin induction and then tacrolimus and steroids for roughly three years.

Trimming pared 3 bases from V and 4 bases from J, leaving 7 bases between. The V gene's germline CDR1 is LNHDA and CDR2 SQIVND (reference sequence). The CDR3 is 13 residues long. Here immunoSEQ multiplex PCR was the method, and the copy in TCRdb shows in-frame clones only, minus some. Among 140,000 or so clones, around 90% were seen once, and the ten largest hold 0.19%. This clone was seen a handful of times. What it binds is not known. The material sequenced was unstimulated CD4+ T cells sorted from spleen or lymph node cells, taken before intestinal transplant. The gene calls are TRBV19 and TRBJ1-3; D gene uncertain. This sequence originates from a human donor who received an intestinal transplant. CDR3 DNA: TGTGCCAGTAGTATTGCAACGGGAAACACCATATATTTT. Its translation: CASSIATGNTIYF. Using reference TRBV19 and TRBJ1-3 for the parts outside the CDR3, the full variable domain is DGGITQSPKYLFRKEGQNVTLSCEQNLNHDAMYWYRQDPGQGLRLIYYSQIVNDFQKGDIAEGYSVSREKKESFPLTVTSAQKNPTAFYLCASSIATGNTIYFGEGSWLTVV.